Listed below are T cell receptor beta chains from one sample, sequenced in a study of T cell changes during pregnancy in multiple sclerosis. TCRdb's copy holds only in-frame clones and misses some; the assay was immunoSEQ multiplex PCR. The sample shows tens of thousands of clones, around 92% of them seen only once. The specimen comprised peripheral blood, sampled in the third trimester of pregnancy. The receptor set was obtained from a female donor in good health, enrolled as a control in a pregnancy study. CDR3s include the opening cysteine and the closing phenylalanine or tryptophan. A D gene is named only where the DNA matches it firmly. Clone sizes are given selectively: once, few, many, or a class where the clone is expanded.

d_gene: .
v_gene: TRBV7-2
abundance: .
j_gene: TRBJ1-3
CDR3aa: CASSLAELRNTIYF
CDR3nt: TGTGCCAGCAGCTTAGCGGAGCTTCGAAACACCATATATTTT

d_gene: TRBD2
v_gene: TRBV6-5
abundance: .
j_gene: TRBJ2-7
CDR3aa: CASSPYGEGYEQYF
CDR3nt: TGTGCCAGCAGTCCCTACGGGGAGGGCTACGAGCAGTACTTC

d_gene: .
v_gene: TRBV28
abundance: .
j_gene: TRBJ2-7
CDR3aa: CASARRGLPSYEQYF
CDR3nt: TGTGCCAGCGCACGGAGGGGTCTCCCCTCGTACGAGCAGTACTTC

d_gene: TRBD1
v_gene: TRBV29-1
abundance: .
j_gene: TRBJ2-7
CDR3aa: CSVVRTGTGLYEQYF
CDR3nt: TGCAGCGTTGTCCGCACCGGGACAGGGCTCTACGAGCAGTACTTC

d_gene: TRBD1
v_gene: TRBV30
abundance: once
j_gene: TRBJ2-7
CDR3aa: CAWSTRGKNEQYF
CDR3nt: TGTGCCTGGAGTACCAGGGGGAAGAACGAGCAGTACTTC

d_gene: .
v_gene: TRBV11-2
abundance: .
j_gene: TRBJ2-1
CDR3aa: CASSLGLEPEQFF
CDR3nt: TGTGCCAGCAGCTTAGGTCTAGAACCTGAGCAGTTCTTC

d_gene: .
v_gene: TRBV7-8
abundance: .
j_gene: TRBJ2-5
CDR3aa: CASSPGVGGQETQYF
CDR3nt: TGTGCCAGCAGCCCAGGAGTGGGGGGCCAAGAGACCCAGTACTTC

d_gene: TRBD1
v_gene: TRBV18
abundance: .
j_gene: TRBJ1-2
CDR3aa: CASSTQGQGDYGYTF
CDR3nt: TGTGCCAGCTCAACTCAGGGACAGGGCGACTATGGCTACACCTTC

d_gene: .
v_gene: TRBV18
abundance: .
j_gene: TRBJ2-2
CDR3aa: CASSPRAGDTGELFF
CDR3nt: TGTGCCAGCTCACCGCGGGCTGGGGACACCGGGGAGCTGTTTTTT

d_gene: TRBD2
v_gene: TRBV5-1
abundance: .
j_gene: TRBJ2-1
CDR3aa: CASSLGRGGYNEQFF
CDR3nt: TGCGCCAGCAGCTTGGGGCGGGGGGGCTACAATGAGCAGTTCTTC

d_gene: TRBD2
v_gene: TRBV7-2
abundance: .
j_gene: TRBJ2-3
CDR3aa: CASSSGTSGSYTQYF
CDR3nt: TGTGCCAGCAGCTCAGGGACTAGCGGGAGTTATACGCAGTATTTT

d_gene: .
v_gene: TRBV11-2
abundance: .
j_gene: TRBJ2-1
CDR3aa: CASSLGTGIPHTNEQFF
CDR3nt: TGTGCCAGCAGCTTGGGAACAGGGATCCCTCACACCAATGAGCAGTTCTTC

d_gene: .
v_gene: TRBV19
abundance: .
j_gene: TRBJ1-5
CDR3aa: CASSNQGYQPQHF
CDR3nt: TGTGCCAGTAGTAACCAGGGGTACCAGCCCCAGCATTTT

d_gene: .
v_gene: TRBV6-5
abundance: .
j_gene: TRBJ1-5
CDR3aa: CASSYSIDNQPQHF
CDR3nt: TGTGCCAGCAGTTACTCGATAGACAATCAGCCCCAGCATTTT

d_gene: .
v_gene: TRBV7-9
abundance: .
j_gene: TRBJ2-6
CDR3aa: CASSQLNPGANVLTF
CDR3nt: TGTGCCAGCAGCCAACTAAACCCTGGGGCCAACGTCCTGACTTTC

d_gene: .
v_gene: TRBV11-2
abundance: .
j_gene: TRBJ2-1
CDR3aa: CASSLGAYNYNEQFF
CDR3nt: TGTGCCAGCAGCTTAGGCGCATATAACTACAATGAGCAGTTCTTC

d_gene: .
v_gene: TRBV4-2
abundance: once
j_gene: TRBJ2-5
CDR3aa: CASSLGGVQGETQYF
CDR3nt: TGTGCCAGCAGCCTAGGGGGGGTTCAAGGAGAGACCCAGTACTTC

d_gene: TRBD2
v_gene: TRBV11-2
abundance: few
j_gene: TRBJ2-3
CDR3aa: CASSLGTSGWTDTQYF
CDR3nt: TGTGCCAGCAGCTTGGGAACTAGCGGGTGGACAGATACGCAGTATTTT

d_gene: .
v_gene: TRBV5-5
abundance: .
j_gene: TRBJ2-7
CDR3aa: CASELPVEAGHEQYF
CDR3nt: TGTGCCAGCGAGTTACCCGTGGAAGCAGGGCACGAGCAGTACTTC

d_gene: TRBD1
v_gene: TRBV2
abundance: few
j_gene: TRBJ1-6
CDR3aa: CASRQGARSYNSPLHF
CDR3nt: TGTGCCAGCAGACAGGGGGCTAGGTCCTATAATTCACCCCTCCACTTT

d_gene: TRBD2
v_gene: TRBV18
abundance: .
j_gene: TRBJ2-1
CDR3aa: CASSQAAGGGHNEQFF
CDR3nt: TGTGCCAGCTCACAAGCGGCGGGAGGGGGACACAATGAGCAGTTCTTC

d_gene: .
v_gene: TRBV30
abundance: .
j_gene: TRBJ2-1
CDR3aa: CAWSLGGSYNEQFF
CDR3nt: TGTGCCTGGAGCTTGGGCGGGTCCTACAATGAGCAGTTCTTC